The T cell receptor beta chain under discussion was sequenced for a study of cytomegalovirus exposure and HLA in healthy donors. Study observations and caveats: Excluded were some V segments that proved indistinguishable, including TRBV6-2 and TRBV6-3.

In the case of this clone: What it recognizes is unknown.

PCR was performed using 60 Vbeta and 13 Jbeta primers. Repertoires were generated with immunoSEQ multiplex PCR, while TCRdb's copy carries only in-frame clones and drops some. The table lists some 130,000 clones, about 70% of them singletons, with 7.3% in the top ten. Germline V gene sequence: CDR1 MGHRA, CDR2 YSYEKL. V was trimmed by 1 base and J by 6 bases, leaving 13 bases between them. CDR3 length: 14 amino acids. The specimen was PBMCs. This chain joins TRBV4-1 and TRBJ2-7, with D possibly TRBD1 on 6 matching bases. This sequence originates from a male donor in good health and CMV-seronegative. The CDR3 region is CASSQGGTPGEQYF. The CDR3 DNA sequence: TGCGCCAGCAGCCAAGGTGGGACACCCGGCGAGCAGTACTTC.